The present T cell receptor beta chain was sequenced within a study of blood T cell repertoires in COVID-19. At the level of the study: The cDNA or gDNA used as material had been derived from T cells, B-cell-depleted T cells, or PBMCs.

Only in-frame clones appear in the TCRdb table, and some are missing; sequencing was by immunoSEQ multiplex PCR. Of 300,000 to 400,000 clones in the sample, approximately 90% were seen once. The V end lost 5 bases, the J end lost 7 bases, and 12 bases lay between the germline ends. In germline, CDR1 is MNHEY, CDR2 SMNVEV (reference sequence). The CDR3 covers 13 residues. Specimen: peripheral blood. The sequence was collected from a woman aged 45-65 years with active or convalescent COVID-19. This sequence joins TRBV27 and TRBJ1-5; TRBD1 might be the D (5 bases). The CDR3 DNA is TGTGCCAGCAGTCATCAGGGAAAGCAGCCCCAGCATTTT. Amino acids: CASSHQGKQPQHF.